A single sample is the source of the 31 T cell receptor beta chains below, sequenced in a study of human T cells and chemical hapten exposure listed by TCRdb under 2021. The library was obtained by RACE. Data came from a NextSeq 500. TCRdb passed the public sequencing reads through fastp at Q25 and MiXCR, retaining productive beta sequences. Each entry is one CDR3 protein sequence, shown with its most common DNA and genes. Here the sample has about 350,000 distinct CDR3 sequences; around 5% occur a single time. The ten largest clones capture 7% to 10% of the sample. The sample's time point label, in plain terms: pre-sensitization, week 0. The treatment or condition label, read with the paper, signifies: therapeutic diphenylcyclopropenone sensitization with weekly scalp DPC. The source material was whole blood, sampled in connection with sensitization to the hapten diphenylcyclopropenone (DPC). These receptors all come from a woman aged 18-29 years with alopecia areata. Some clones in this sample may be carry-over from other donors' samples.

The chain uses TRBV7-2 and TRBJ2-1; D is unclear. The CDR3 runs 11 residues. V gave up 4 bases and J gave up 9 bases, with 7 bases separating them. CDR1 is SGHTA, CDR2 FQGNSA, per germline. The CDR3 is CASSSRGEQFF. CDR3 DNA: TGTGCCAGCAGCTCCAGAGGTGAGCAGTTCTTC.

The table lists this clonotype with a few counts. The genes are TRBV27 and TRBJ1-6, with D uncertain. Germline CDR1 MNHEY, CDR2 SMNVEV (reference sequence). The CDR3 totals 14 residues. Trimming pared 3 bases from V and 12 bases from J, leaving 15 bases between. In nucleotides, the CDR3 is TGTGCCAGCAGTTTGGATAGCCGGGGTATACCCCTCCACTTT. Protein: CASSLDSRGIPLHF.

The CDR3 nucleotides read TGTGCCAGCAGGTACCCGGGACAGGGGAGCACCGGGGAGCTGTTTTTT. Translation: CASRYPGQGSTGELFF. J is TRBJ2-2 and V is TRBV12-3 or TRBV12-4; 10 bases map to TRBD1. Trimming cost V 6 bases and J 4 bases; bases outside gene matches: 8. The CDR3 is made up of 16 amino acids.

The V gene is TRBV4-1, the J gene TRBJ2-2; D remains ambiguous. The length of the CDR3 is 16 residues. CDR1 is MGHRA and CDR2 is YSYEKL in the germline V gene. V dropped 0 bases and J dropped 3 bases, with 11 bases sitting between them. The CDR3 nucleotides are TGCGCCAGCAGCCAAGAGATCCCGGCGGACACCGGGGAGCTGTTTTTT. Protein sequence: CASSQEIPADTGELFF.

The chain links TRBV5-6 to TRBJ1-1, with D unresolved. Germline assignment: CDR1 SGHDT and CDR2 YYEEEE. The CDR3 covers 15 residues. V lost 3 bases and J lost 0, with 12 bases in between. For the CDR3, the DNA is TGTGCCAGCAGCTGGGGTGGACGGTTGAACACTGAAGCTTTCTTT. As protein: CASSWGGRLNTEAFF.

This clonotype showed up many times. The J gene is TRBJ2-7, the V gene TRBV20-1; no reliable D call. Trimming cost V 0 bases and J 1 base, with 4 bases left between them. CDR1 is DFQATT and CDR2 is SNEGSKA in the germline V gene (reference sequence). The CDR3 has 12 residues. CDR3 sequence (DNA): TGCAGTGCTAGAGACAATTCCTACGAGCAGTACTTC. Amino acids: CSARDNSYEQYF.

This clonotype showed up many times. The V and J genes are TRBV4-3 and TRBJ2-1, with a possible D match to TRBD1 (5 bases). Germline V gene data show CDR1 as LGHNA and CDR2 as YSLEER. The CDR3 is 14 residues long. Trimming left V 0 bases short and J 12 bases short, with 15 bases between. The CDR3 DNA is TGCGCCAGCAGCCAAGATTACCAGGGTGACTGGCAGTTCTTC. Encoded protein: CASSQDYQGDWQFF.

This clonotype was seen many times. The V gene is TRBV3-1, the J gene TRBJ2-7, with 7 bases that match TRBD2. Looked up from germline, CDR1 is LGHDT and CDR2 is YNNKEL (reference sequence). Germline trimming cut 6 bases from V and 4 bases from J; bases unmatched to any gene: 6. This CDR3 has 13 amino acids. CDR3: CASSRDYLYEQYF. CDR3 nucleotides: TGTGCCAGCAGTCGGGACTACCTATACGAGCAGTACTTC.

Notes on this clonotype: A much larger clone differs by one base, so this may be a read error. This rearrangement joins TRBV7-9 to TRBJ1-1; D ambiguous. The V gene lost 5 bases and the J gene lost 4 bases, with 11 bases spanning the gap. Germline V lookup: CDR1 SEHNR, CDR2 FQNEAQ (reference sequence). This CDR3 has 13 amino acids. This chain's CDR3 is CASSIGSSTEAFF. The CDR3 DNA sequence: TGTGCCAGCAGCATAGGGTCTAGCACTGAAGCTTTCTTT.

The table lists this clonotype with a few counts. This chain links TRBV18 with TRBJ1-6; no reliable D call. Germline values: CDR1 KGHSH, CDR2 LQKENI. V dropped 3 bases and J dropped 8 bases, with 8 bases sitting between them. There are 13 residues in the CDR3. The CDR3 protein is CASSPTKDSPLHF. DNA for the CDR3: TGTGCCAGCTCACCTACAAAGGATTCACCCCTCCACTTT.

This clonotype was picked up many times. This chain uses TRBV6-2 or TRBV6-3 with TRBJ2-7, with 7 bases lining up with TRBD1. V lost 8 bases to trimming and J lost 6 bases; unmatched junction nucleotides: 7. Germline CDR1 MNHEY, CDR2 SVGEGT. The CDR3 loop spans 12 amino acids. As DNA, the CDR3 is TGTGCCAGCTTGGACAGGTTTTCCGAGCAGTACTTC. Its protein product is CASLDRFSEQYF.

In its sample, this clonotype was seen many times. The V call is TRBV6-6, the J call TRBJ2-5; the D is unclear. CDR3 length equals 13 residues. In germline, CDR1 is MNHNY, CDR2 SVGAGI (reference sequence). Trimming took 6 bases from V and 9 from J, leaving 17 bases between them. CDR3 sequence (DNA): TGTGCCAGCAGCCCCGGGCTAGTGCGAGCCCAGTACTTC. It is translated as CASSPGLVRAQYF.

This chain uses TRBV6-6 with TRBJ1-5, with 7 bases fitting TRBD1. J lost 4 bases, V lost 6 bases, and 6 bases had no gene match. CDR1 and CDR2 (germline): MNHNY, SVGAGI (reference sequence). The CDR3 is made up of 14 amino acids. The CDR3 DNA sequence: TGTGCCAGCAGATATTTGACAGGGAATCAGCCCCAGCATTTT. Residues: CASRYLTGNQPQHF.

The V gene is TRBV7-9, the J gene TRBJ1-4; the D is unclear. The CDR3 is made up of 11 amino acids. The germline CDR1 and CDR2 sequences are SEHNR and FQNEAQ (reference sequence). The V and J ends lost 5 bases and 7 bases respectively, with 5 bases between them. The CDR3 DNA reads as TGTGCCAGCAGCCATCGTGAAAAACTGTTTTTT. It encodes CASSHREKLFF.

This clonotype was seen ten or more times. The V and J genes are TRBV9 and TRBJ1-1, with D unclear. Trimming took off 0 bases at V and 4 bases at J, with 7 bases between the two ends. There are 13 residues in the CDR3. Germline V gene sequence: CDR1 SGDLS, CDR2 YYNGEE. Here the CDR3 DNA reads TGTGCCAGCAGCGTAGCTTTAGTCACTGAAGCTTTCTTT. Its protein product is CASSVALVTEAFF.

This clonotype was detected many times. The chain links TRBV7-9 to TRBJ1-1; no clear D gene. The CDR3 consists of 13 residues. V shed 1 base and J shed 8 bases, with 11 bases lying between them. From germline, CDR1 is SEHNR and CDR2 FQNEAQ (reference sequence). The DNA of the CDR3 is TGTGCCAGCAGCTTAGGGGTTCGGGGAGAAGCTTTCTTT. Encoded protein: CASSLGVRGEAFF.

The chain recombines TRBV11-3 with TRBJ2-1; D is ambiguous. From germline, CDR1 is SGHNT and CDR2 YENEEA. The CDR3 consists of 15 residues. With 4 bases removed from V and 0 bases from J, the gap between germline ends came to 10 bases. The CDR3 spells CASSSAHSSYNEQFF. The CDR3 DNA is TGTGCCAGCAGCTCAGCACACAGCTCCTACAATGAGCAGTTCTTC.

This chain uses TRBV19 with TRBJ1-2; tentatively, D is TRBD1 (5 bases). Germline CDR1 is LNHDA and CDR2 is SQIVND (reference sequence). The CDR3 contains 15 residues. With 5 bases removed from V and 5 bases from J, the gap between germline ends came to 18 bases. Here the CDR3 DNA reads TGTGCCAGTAGTCCTACCGAGACAGCATCGTATGGCTACACCTTC. It codes for CASSPTETASYGYTF.

This clonotype came up many times. The chain is built from TRBV7-8 and TRBJ2-3; maybe TRBD2 (5 bases). Per the germline V gene, CDR1 is SGHVS and CDR2 is FQNEAQ. Trimming removed 2 bases at V and 8 bases at J, with 17 bases between. The CDR3 length is 15 residues. CDR3: CASSLIAPSLATQYF. The CDR3 region has the DNA TGTGCCAGCAGCTTAATTGCCCCGAGTCTAGCTACGCAGTATTTT.

The V and J genes are TRBV24-1 and TRBJ2-1; weak D call: TRBD1 (6 bases). Germline CDR1 and CDR2: KGHDR and SFDVKD. V was clipped by 0 bases and J by 15 bases, with 11 bases between them. The CDR3 spans 12 residues. The CDR3 loop reads CATSDLQGRRFF. In nucleotides, the CDR3 is TGTGCCACCAGTGATTTGCAGGGGCGCAGGTTCTTC.

This clonotype has a handful of counts. CDR3 coding DNA: TGTGCCACCAGCAGAGATCGGGAACGGGGGAATCAGCCCCAGCATTTT. As protein: CATSRDRERGNQPQHF. The chain uses TRBV15 and TRBJ1-5; D may be TRBD1 (5 bases). From germline, CDR1 is LNHNV and CDR2 YYDKDF (reference sequence). This CDR3 region has 16 residues. V was shortened by 0 bases and J by 4 bases, with 13 bases between the two germline ends.

This clonotype was seen at least ten times. The chain is built from TRBV12-3 or TRBV12-4 and TRBJ1-5; D possibly corresponds to TRBD1 (5 bases). The CDR3 contains 14 residues. V lost 7 bases and J lost 6, with 16 bases in between. The CDR3 DNA reads TGTGCCAGCACCCGGGACGTAAGCGTTCAGCCCCAGCATTTT. Its protein product is CASTRDVSVQPQHF.

This clonotype was seen a handful of times. The chain employs TRBV10-3 and TRBJ2-3; D may be TRBD1 (5 bases). V was clipped by 5 bases and J by 2 bases, with 14 bases between them. The CDR3 has 15 residues. CDR1 ENHRY and CDR2 SYGVKD come from the germline V gene. The CDR3 DNA reads as TGTGCCATCAGTAGAAGGGGCGCGAACACAGATACGCAGTATTTT. It codes for CAISRRGANTDTQYF.

The chain has TRBV11-2 and TRBJ1-4; the match to TRBD1 covers 7 bases. CDR3 length equals 13 residues. Trimming removed 1 base from V and 13 bases from J; junction bases left unmatched: 6. From germline, CDR1 is SGHAT and CDR2 FQNNGV. The CDR3 DNA reads TGTGCCAGCAGCTTAGTAACAGGGGAGACACTGTTTTTT. The encoded protein is CASSLVTGETLFF.

This clonotype was observed a handful of times. This chain joins TRBV7-9 and TRBJ2-7; tentative D call: TRBD1 (6 bases). From germline, CDR1 is SEHNR and CDR2 FQNEAQ (reference sequence). Trimming left V 6 bases short and J 2 bases short, with 23 bases between. The CDR3 loop spans 17 amino acids. The DNA for the CDR3 is TGTGCCAGCAGTATACAGGGTATCCCTGTGAGCCCCTACGAGCAGTACTTC. It yields the protein CASSIQGIPVSPYEQYF.

CDR3 nucleotide sequence: TGTGCCAGCAGTGTGGGAATAGCCACAGATACGCAGTATTTT. Encoded protein: CASSVGIATDTQYF. The V and J genes are TRBV25-1 and TRBJ2-3; D unclear. V was cut by 4 bases and J by 2 bases, with 10 bases left in between. The germline V gene has CDR1 MGHDK and CDR2 SYGVNS. The CDR3 spans 14 residues.

This clonotype was recorded many times. The gene calls are TRBV5-1 and TRBJ2-1; the D is unclear. The V end was cut by 0 bases, the J end by 5 bases, with 9 bases between. This CDR3 has 14 amino acids. Germline CDR1 SGHRS, CDR2 YFSETQ. In DNA, the CDR3 is TGCGCCAGCAGCTTGGGCCTAACAAACAATGAGCAGTTCTTC. Translated, it gives CASSLGLTNNEQFF.

This clonotype has at least ten counts. V and J are TRBV12-3 or TRBV12-4 and TRBJ1-1; 7 positions match TRBD1. The junction had 8 bases not matched to a gene; V was cut back by 3 bases and J by 1 base. The CDR3 is 16 amino acids. The CDR3 nucleotides read TGTGCCAGCAGTTTTGAACAGGGGCGCCAGAACACTGAAGCTTTCTTT. It is translated as CASSFEQGRQNTEAFF.

This clonotype came up many times. This chain connects TRBV20-1 to TRBJ1-3; 7 bases fit TRBD1. This CDR3 has 15 residues. V shed 6 bases, J shed 0 bases, and the junction held 8 bases outside the gene matches. Per the germline V gene, CDR1 is DFQATT and CDR2 is SNEGSKA (reference sequence). For the CDR3, the DNA is TGCAGTGCAGGGCGGGGGACAGTCTCTGGAAACACCATATATTTT. Translating gives CSAGRGTVSGNTIYF.

This clonotype was recorded at least ten times. The rearrangement uses TRBV15 and TRBJ2-7, with D tentatively TRBD1 or TRBD2 (6 bases each). Germline V gives CDR1 LNHNV, CDR2 YYDKDF (reference sequence). With 0 bases removed from V and 9 bases from J, the gap between germline ends came to 9 bases. This CDR3 is 12 amino acids long. In nucleotides, the CDR3 is TGTGCCACCAGCAGAGATCGGGGGCTGCAGTACTTC. This gives the protein CATSRDRGLQYF. The variable domain in full, with the rest retrieved from reference TRBV15 and TRBJ2-7, is DAMVIQNPRYQVTQFGKPVTLSCSQTLNHNVMYWYQQKSSQAPKLLFHYYDKDFNNEADTPDNFQSRRPNTSFCFLDIRSPGLGDTAMYLCATSRDRGLQYFGPGTRLTVT.

The gene calls are TRBV21-1 and TRBJ2-5; the DNA was not compared with TRBD1, the D call given in the table. TRBV21-1 is a pseudogene segment. The CDR3 loop spans 13 amino acids. The CDR3 DNA reads as TGTGCCAGCGCAACGGGGACCCAAGAGACCCAGTACTTC. Protein sequence: CASATGTQETQYF.